This note documents a single T cell receptor beta chain sequence. From germline, CDR1 is SGHAT and CDR2 FQNNGV. The CDR3 sequence is 14 residues long. The V end lost 5 bases, the J end lost 1 base, and 11 bases lay between the germline ends. Measured with immunoSEQ multiplex PCR; TCRdb has only the in-frame clones, and not every one. The table lists about 71,000 clones, 80% to 95% of them singletons. The data were taken from a study of blood T cell repertoires in COVID-19. Sequencing input: peripheral blood. The chain links TRBV11-2 to TRBJ1-1; D uncertain. The clonotype comes from an elderly woman with acute or convalescent COVID-19. DNA for the CDR3: TGTGCCAGCAGCCGGTACCCAGGGAACACTGAAGCTTTCTTT. It codes for CASSRYPGNTEAFF.